This T cell receptor beta chain was observed in a study of T cell responses to AZD1222 COVID-19 vaccine. This clone appeared a single time. Its cognate antigen is unknown. Study-level findings and limits: Nearly half of spike-specific TCRs reportedly target unmutated variant regions. White British ancestry dominated among donors, who included more females, and clonal diversity was possibly underestimated.

Some clones are missing from TCRdb's copy, which holds only in-frame ones; the method was immunoSEQ multiplex PCR. The repertoire includes 95,000 or so clones, approximately 90% of them detected once, and approximately 2.8% sits in the top ten. The germline CDR1 and CDR2 sequences are SNHLY and FYNNEI. Trimming left V 1 base short and J 9 bases short, with 7 bases between. This CDR3 contains 12 residues. Source: peripheral blood, taken on day 0 of AZD1222 vaccination. The clonotype comes from an adult in good health. The V gene is TRBV2, the J gene TRBJ2-1; no clear D gene. DNA for the CDR3: TGTGCCAGCAGTGAAGATAAGGGTGAGCAGTTCTTC. Translated, it gives CASSEDKGEQFF. The complete variable domain, with remaining parts taken from reference TRBV2 and TRBJ2-1, reads EPEVTQTPSHQVTQMGQEVILRCVPISNHLYFYWYRQILGQKVEFLVSFYNNEISEKSEIFDDQFSVERPDGSNFTLKIRSTKLEDSAMYFCASSEDKGEQFFGPGTRLTVL.